One sample yielded the 18 T cell receptor beta chains listed below, sequenced in a study of blood T cell repertoires in COVID-19. Assay used: immunoSEQ multiplex PCR; TCRdb lists only in-frame clones, some missing. The sample has under 150,000 clones, around 88% seen once; the top ten hold around 5.6%. Input material: peripheral blood. Source of these receptors: a man older than 75 with active or convalescent COVID-19.

The chain joins TRBV6-2 or TRBV6-3 to TRBJ2-3, with D maybe TRBD1 (5 bases). Germline V gene data show CDR1 as MNHEY and CDR2 as SVGEGT. CDR3 length equals 12 residues. V was trimmed by 5 bases and J by 3 bases, leaving 6 bases between them. CDR3 DNA: TGTGCCAGCAGTGACAGAACAGATACGCAGTATTTT. Its translation is CASSDRTDTQYF.

The chain is built from TRBV2 and TRBJ1-3; D ambiguous. The CDR3 is 14 residues long. V shed 2 bases and J shed 4 bases, with 9 bases lying between them. Germline V CDR1 and CDR2: SNHLY, FYNNEI. CDR3 nucleotides: TGTGCCAGCAGTGAATCCCCACTCGGAAACACCATATATTTT. This translates into CASSESPLGNTIYF.

This clone showed up just a few times. The genes are TRBV28 and TRBJ1-6; no clear D. Looked up from germline, CDR1 is MDHEN and CDR2 is SYDVKM. Between the trimmed V and J ends, which lost 2 bases and 9 bases, there was a span of 14 bases. The CDR3 runs 15 residues. CDR3 loop: CASSLDIGLSSPLHF. In DNA, the CDR3 is TGTGCCAGCAGTTTAGACATCGGCCTCAGTTCACCCCTCCACTTT.

The chain has TRBV11-2 and TRBJ2-1; the D gene is possibly TRBD2 (5 bases). This CDR3 comprises 16 residues. V gave up 8 bases and J gave up 1 base, with 18 bases separating them. Germline assignment: CDR1 SGHAT and CDR2 FQNNGV. DNA for the CDR3: TGTGCCAGCCGTAGAAGTTTTGCGGGTTCCTACAATGAGCAGTTCTTC. Its translation is CASRRSFAGSYNEQFF.

The chain recombines TRBV28 with TRBJ1-1; D is unresolved. Trimming took 4 bases from V and 1 from J, leaving 7 bases between them. This CDR3 spans 13 amino acids. Germline V gene lookup returns CDR1 MDHEN and CDR2 SYDVKM. The CDR3: CASSSYGNTEAFF. DNA of the CDR3: TGTGCCAGCAGTTCATACGGGAACACTGAAGCTTTCTTT.

This chain connects TRBV6-5 to TRBJ1-4; D is possibly TRBD1 (5 bases). Germline assignment: CDR1 MNHEY and CDR2 SVGAGI. The CDR3 extends over 14 amino acids. V was cut by 6 bases and J by 5 bases, with 13 bases left in between. The CDR3 region has the DNA TGTGCCAGCAGCCTTGGGGGGAAAAATGAAAAACTGTTTTTT. Amino acids: CASSLGGKNEKLFF.

The chain carries TRBV6-1 and TRBJ1-2; unclear D gene. The CDR3 contains 11 residues. The germline V gene has CDR1 MNHNS and CDR2 SASEGT. With 3 bases removed from V and 4 bases from J, the gap between germline ends came to 3 bases. The chain's CDR3 is CASSDRYGYTF. CDR3 DNA: TGTGCCAGCAGTGACCGCTATGGCTACACCTTC.

The chain employs TRBV7-2 and TRBJ2-3; 8 bases match TRBD2. Losses at the gene ends were 1 base for V and 3 bases for J; bases not matched to a gene: 3. This CDR3 region has 15 residues. Germline assignment: CDR1 SGHTA and CDR2 FQGNSA. CDR3 in DNA: TGTGCCAGCAGCTTAGTGGCGGGGGGTACAGATACGCAGTATTTT. Residues: CASSLVAGGTDTQYF.

The chain links TRBV18 to TRBJ2-3; 12 nucleotides line up with TRBD1. Trimming at V came to 0 bases and at J to 2 bases, leaving 9 bases not matched to a gene. In germline, CDR1 is KGHSH, CDR2 LQKENI. This CDR3 has 19 amino acids. The CDR3 here is CASSPPGQGALVNTDTQYF. CDR3 nucleotides: TGTGCCAGCTCACCACCGGGACAGGGGGCCCTAGTCAACACAGATACGCAGTATTTT.

The chain is built from TRBV18 and TRBJ2-1; 9 bases are a match to TRBD1. This CDR3 has 14 amino acids. After removal of 5 bases from V and 5 bases from J, the junction contained 4 bases not matched to a gene. CDR1 and CDR2 from the germline V gene are KGHSH and LQKENI. In DNA, the CDR3 is TGTGCCAGCTCAGATAGGACAGGGGACAATGAGCAGTTCTTC. It yields the protein CASSDRTGDNEQFF.

The chain joins TRBV7-2 to TRBJ2-5, with a weak D call TRBD2 (7 bases). Germline assignment: CDR1 SGHTA and CDR2 FQGNSA. V gave up 8 bases and J gave up 5 bases, with 15 bases separating them. This CDR3 spans 13 amino acids. CDR3 residues: CASHRGGGETQYF. The CDR3 bases are TGTGCCAGCCATAGGGGAGGGGGGGAGACCCAGTACTTC.

In its sample, this clone was seen many times. This sequence joins TRBV3-1 (or the pseudogene TRBV3-2) and TRBJ2-3; the match to TRBD2 covers 9 bases. The junction had 3 bases not matched to a gene; V was cut back by 1 base and J by 1 base. CDR3 length: 16 residues. Germline CDR1 LGHDT, CDR2 YNNKEL (reference sequence). CDR3 in amino acids: CASSQASSGGTDTQYF. The CDR3 nucleotides are TGTGCCAGCAGCCAAGCGTCTAGCGGGGGCACAGATACGCAGTATTTT.

This clone was seen more than once but under ten times. The rearrangement uses TRBV7-2 and TRBJ2-1; TRBD2 agrees at 11 bases. The germline CDR1 and CDR2 sequences are SGHTA and FQGNSA. This CDR3 spans 16 amino acids. V lost 1 base, J lost 4 bases, and 3 bases stayed unmatched. CDR3 in amino acids: CASSLVAGGLYNEQFF. CDR3 nucleotides: TGTGCCAGCAGCTTAGTAGCGGGGGGGCTTTACAATGAGCAGTTCTTC.

This clone has a handful of counts. The chain employs TRBV28 and TRBJ1-1, with D possibly matching TRBD1 (6 bases). The germline V and J ends were trimmed by 6 bases and 2 bases, with 13 bases remaining between them. Germline CDR1 and CDR2: MDHEN and SYDVKM. This CDR3 spans 14 amino acids. In DNA form, the CDR3 reads TGTGCCAGCAGGCTAGGACAGACTAACACTGAAGCTTTCTTT. It translates to CASRLGQTNTEAFF.

The rearrangement uses TRBV7-9 and TRBJ1-5; 8 bases fit TRBD1. CDR3 length: 15 residues. V was pared by 1 base and J by 7 bases, with 6 bases of the junction left unmatched. CDR1 SEHNR and CDR2 FQNEAQ come from the germline V gene (reference sequence). The CDR3 is CASSLGQGFWQPQHF. CDR3 in DNA: TGTGCCAGCAGCTTAGGACAGGGGTTTTGGCAGCCCCAGCATTTT.

The rearrangement uses TRBV27 and TRBJ2-5, with 11 bases fitting TRBD2. The J segment lost 2 bases and the V segment lost 5 bases, leaving 4 bases of the junction unmatched. The CDR3 is 15 residues long. Germline lookup yields CDR1 MNHEY and CDR2 SMNVEV (reference sequence). The CDR3 coding sequence is TGTGCCAGCAGTAAAAGGACTAGCGGGCAAGAGACCCAGTACTTC. Translating gives CASSKRTSGQETQYF.

In DNA form, the CDR3 reads TGTGCCAGCAGTTACGTCTTCGTCACAGATACGCAGTATTTT. It encodes CASSYVFVTDTQYF. This rearrangement joins TRBV6-2 or TRBV6-3 to TRBJ2-3; no definite D call. The CDR3 length is 14 residues. Between the trimmed V and J ends, which lost 2 bases and 2 bases, there was a span of 8 bases. The germline V gene has CDR1 MNHEY and CDR2 SVGEGT.

This clone has a single count. This rearrangement joins TRBV7-9 to TRBJ2-5; 16 bases agree with TRBD2. The germline V gene has CDR1 SEHNR and CDR2 FQNEAQ (reference sequence). The CDR3 is 17 residues long. V lost 4 bases and J lost 5; bases outside the gene matches: 7. For the CDR3, the DNA is TGTGCCAGCAGCTGGACTGGGACTAGCGGGGGGGCGGAGACCCAGTACTTC. Translated: CASSWTGTSGGAETQYF.